This T cell receptor beta chain is from a study of PD-L1 blockade in urothelial cancer. About the research overall: Most of the 29 patients were men who had bladder-origin urothelial cancer.

As concerns this clone: Its antigen is currently unknown.

Study-level points and caveats: Pretreatment clonality of the blood TCR repertoire below the median was predictive of superior survival.

Germline CDR1 MNHEY, CDR2 SMNVEV (reference sequence). Trimming removed 6 bases from V and 5 bases from J, with 10 bases in between. The CDR3 has 12 residues. Produced via immunoSEQ multiplex PCR; TCRdb's table is partial and in-frame only. The sample yields about 76,000 clones, under 90% seen once. The TCR was taken from a man in his 70s with urothelial cancer. J is TRBJ2-5 and V is TRBV27, with D perhaps TRBD1 (6 bases). The specimen comprised PBMCs, sampled around atezolizumab (anti-PD-L1) treatment. CDR3 sequence: CASRSQGETQYF. The CDR3 region has the DNA TGTGCCAGCAGGTCCCAGGGGGAGACCCAGTACTTC.